This T cell receptor beta chain was found in a study of graft-versus-host responses after intestinal transplantation. Across the study: Grafts that recipients had were multivisceral, liver-intestinal, or isolated intestinal transplants. Tacrolimus plus steroids were given to all recipients for approximately 3 years, preceded by anti-thymocyte globulin induction. Overall study findings and caveats: With peak circulating GvH clone levels came an association with early post-transplant HvG declines. GvH clonotypes were identified within recipient marrow, with a subset emerging first in ileum or blood.

The V gene lost 7 bases and the J gene lost 0 bases, with 9 bases spanning the gap. The CDR3 length is 13 residues. Per germline, CDR1 MDHEN and CDR2 SYDVKM. Generated by immunoSEQ multiplex PCR, the TCRdb table keeps only in-frame clones and is missing some. The sample shows 98,000 or so clones, roughly 88% of them seen only once. Comments on this clone: What it recognizes is unknown.

The specimen comprised PBMCs, sampled 255 days after intestinal transplant. This sequence was found in a human patient who received an intestinal transplant, so some T cells may come from the graft donor. The chain has TRBV28 and TRBJ1-1, with D maybe TRBD1 (5 bases). In DNA, the CDR3 is TGTGCCAGCACAGGGTACATGAACACTGAAGCTTTCTTT. Translated, it gives CASTGYMNTEAFF.